This T cell receptor (beta chain) was documented in a study of shared clonotypes between healthy human individuals. Study observations and caveats: Collection of samples was limited to blood; tissue repertoires likely differ.

Regarding this clone: As yet, its antigen is unknown.

This CDR3 is built from 12 residues. The V and J ends lost 5 bases and 3 bases respectively, with 11 bases between them. Germline loops: CDR1 GTSNPN, CDR2 SVGIG (reference sequence). CD45RO-negative CD8 cells positively selected for CCR7 made up the naive population, which excluded terminally differentiated effector memory CD45RA+ cells. Authors' analysis steps: Filtering of immunoSEQ junctional sequences could not match full-length read filtering. Assay used: immunoSEQ multiplex PCR; TCRdb lists only in-frame clones, some missing. The DNA was the basis for D and trimming; V, J and clone size are from that table. The sample contains about 2 million clones, approximately 94% of which appear only once.

The TCR originated in a young man in good health. Sequenced material: naive CD8+ T cells sorted from blood. This sequence joins TRBV30 and TRBJ2-7; maybe TRBD1 (6 bases). This chain's CDR3 is CAWGQPDYEQYF. The CDR3, as DNA: TGTGCCTGGGGACAGCCTGACTACGAGCAGTACTTC.